This is a list of T cell receptor beta chains from one sample in a study of cytomegalovirus exposure and HLA in healthy donors. Profiling relied on immunoSEQ multiplex PCR, and the TCRdb table lists in-frame clones only, not all of them. The sample carries around 150,000 clones, approximately 70% recorded once. Sequences were obtained from PBMCs. The source is a man aged 40-55 years in good health and CMV-seropositive. The CDR3 runs from the conserved cysteine through the conserved F or W. A D gene is named only where the DNA matches it firmly. Clone size is shown for a subset of rows, as once, few, many or a class of expanded clone.

V: TRBV5-1
size: NA
D: TRBD2
J: TRBJ2-3
CDR3: CASSLGPGLGTDTQYF
DNA: TGCGCCAGCAGCTTGGGGCCGGGACTAGGCACAGATACGCAGTATTTT

V: TRBV5-1
size: NA
D: NA
J: TRBJ1-4
CDR3: CASSHRDTNEKLFF
DNA: TGCGCCAGCAGCCACAGGGATACTAATGAAAAACTGTTTTTT

V: TRBV7-2
size: NA
D: NA
J: TRBJ2-2
CDR3: CASSPGTLQTGELFF
DNA: TGTGCCAGCAGTCCCGGGACACTACAAACCGGGGAGCTGTTTTTT

V: TRBV2
size: NA
D: TRBD1
J: TRBJ2-2
CDR3: CASSAFPGGGSGELFF
DNA: TGTGCCAGCAGTGCATTTCCAGGGGGCGGATCCGGGGAGCTGTTTTTT

V: TRBV4-2
size: NA
D: NA
J: TRBJ2-1
CDR3: CASSQTLQLNEQFF
DNA: TGTGCCAGCAGCCAAACTCTACAGCTCAATGAGCAGTTCTTC

V: TRBV7-2
size: NA
D: TRBD2
J: TRBJ2-7
CDR3: CASSLTPTSGRYEQYF
DNA: TGTGCCAGCAGCTTGACCCCGACTAGCGGGAGATACGAGCAGTACTTC

V: TRBV7-9
size: NA
D: NA
J: TRBJ2-7
CDR3: CASSLTGHEQYF
DNA: TGTGCCAGCAGCCTAACAGGGCACGAGCAGTACTTC

V: TRBV2
size: NA
D: TRBD1
J: TRBJ2-7
CDR3: CASSPTGGPYEQYF
DNA: TGTGCCAGCAGTCCGACAGGGGGCCCCTACGAGCAGTACTTC

V: TRBV7-3
size: NA
D: NA
J: TRBJ1-6
CDR3: CASSLAGRQNSPLHF
DNA: TGTGCCAGCAGCTTAGCGGGACGGCAAAATTCACCCCTCCACTTT

V: TRBV6-5
size: NA
D: TRBD1
J: TRBJ2-1
CDR3: CASRPGQGSPNEQFF
DNA: TGTGCCAGCAGACCGGGACAGGGCTCACCCAATGAGCAGTTCTTC

V: TRBV13
size: NA
D: TRBD2
J: TRBJ2-1
CDR3: CASSFGGGTYNEQFF
DNA: TGTGCCAGCAGCTTCGGCGGGGGGACCTACAATGAGCAGTTCTTC

V: TRBV19
size: few
D: TRBD1
J: TRBJ1-1
CDR3: CASIDRVGDTEAFF
DNA: TGTGCCAGTATCGACAGGGTAGGGGACACTGAAGCTTTCTTT

V: TRBV2
size: few
D: TRBD1
J: TRBJ2-7
CDR3: CASTTTGQGIGEQYF
DNA: TGTGCCAGCACCACCACGGGACAGGGGATAGGCGAGCAGTACTTC

V: TRBV11-2
size: NA
D: NA
J: TRBJ2-7
CDR3: CASSRLGRGRWEQYF
DNA: TGTGCCAGCAGCCGGTTGGGCAGGGGCCGTTGGGAGCAGTACTTC

V: TRBV5-4
size: few
D: TRBD1
J: TRBJ2-6
CDR3: CASSAGQGPSSGANVLTF
DNA: TGTGCCAGCAGCGCTGGACAGGGACCTAGCTCTGGGGCCAACGTCCTGACTTTC

V: TRBV10-3
size: NA
D: NA
J: TRBJ1-5
CDR3: CAISDGAYQPQHF
DNA: TGTGCCATCAGTGATGGGGCATATCAGCCCCAGCATTTT

V: TRBV10-3
size: NA
D: TRBD1
J: TRBJ2-7
CDR3: CAISKSGTGLSYEQYF
DNA: TGTGCCATCAGTAAATCCGGGACAGGGCTCTCCTACGAGCAGTACTTC

V: TRBV5-4
size: NA
D: NA
J: TRBJ1-3
CDR3: CASSRPGTSGNTIYF
DNA: TGTGCCAGCAGCCGCCCCGGGACATCTGGAAACACCATATATTTT

V: TRBV10-3
size: NA
D: NA
J: TRBJ1-5
CDR3: CAITQGRNQPQHF
DNA: TGTGCCATCACTCAGGGGCGCAATCAGCCCCAGCATTTT

V: TRBV2
size: few
D: NA
J: TRBJ1-1
CDR3: CASAEGNTEAFF
DNA: TGTGCCAGCGCCGAGGGGAACACTGAAGCTTTCTTT

V: TRBV5-6
size: NA
D: NA
J: TRBJ2-7
CDR3: CASSLQGSYEQYF
DNA: TGTGCCAGCAGCTTACAGGGTTCCTACGAGCAGTACTTC

V: TRBV19
size: once
D: TRBD2
J: TRBJ2-5
CDR3: CASSIVAGGWETQYF
DNA: TGTGCCAGTAGTATAGTAGCGGGGGGCTGGGAGACCCAGTACTTC

V: TRBV11-2
size: NA
D: NA
J: TRBJ1-2
CDR3: CASSAEDRSYGYTF
DNA: TGTGCCAGCAGCGCAGAAGACAGGTCTTATGGCTACACCTTC

V: TRBV9
size: NA
D: NA
J: TRBJ1-3
CDR3: CASSVAGWGGSGNTIYF
DNA: TGTGCCAGCAGCGTAGCCGGATGGGGGGGGTCTGGAAACACCATATATTTT

V: TRBV7-9
size: NA
D: NA
J: TRBJ2-7
CDR3: CASKSSSSYEQYF
DNA: TGTGCCAGCAAATCATCCAGCTCCTACGAGCAGTACTTC

V: TRBV19
size: NA
D: NA
J: TRBJ1-5
CDR3: CASSSPISKGGNQPQHF
DNA: TGTGCCAGTAGTAGTCCGATCTCGAAAGGGGGCAATCAGCCCCAGCATTTT

V: TRBV5-1
size: once
D: NA
J: TRBJ1-3
CDR3: CASSPLDTSGNTIYF
DNA: TGCGCCAGCAGCCCCTTAGACACCTCTGGAAACACCATATATTTT

V: TRBV30
size: NA
D: NA
J: TRBJ2-7
CDR3: CAWSAAYEQYF
DNA: TGTGCCTGGAGTGCAGCCTACGAGCAGTACTTC

V: TRBV29-1
size: few
D: NA
J: TRBJ1-3
CDR3: CSVLYGNTIYF
DNA: TGCAGCGTCCTATACGGAAACACCATATATTTT

V: TRBV7-2
size: once
D: NA
J: TRBJ2-7
CDR3: CASSPGGPYEQYF
DNA: TGTGCCAGCAGCCCCGGGGGGCCGTACGAGCAGTACTTC

V: TRBV4-2
size: NA
D: TRBD1
J: TRBJ2-2
CDR3: CASSPRGQVENAGELFF
DNA: TGTGCCAGCAGCCCGAGAGGACAGGTGGAGAATGCCGGGGAGCTGTTTTTT

V: TRBV5-5
size: NA
D: NA
J: TRBJ2-5
CDR3: CASSATGEETQYF
DNA: TGTGCCAGCAGCGCGACAGGAGAAGAGACCCAGTACTTC

V: TRBV5-6
size: NA
D: NA
J: TRBJ2-3
CDR3: CASSLRTATDTQYF
DNA: TGTGCCAGCAGCTTGAGGACAGCGACAGATACGCAGTATTTT

V: TRBV7-6
size: NA
D: TRBD2
J: TRBJ2-7
CDR3: CASSSLAGDLFEQYF
DNA: TGTGCCAGCAGCTCTCTAGCGGGGGACCTTTTCGAGCAGTACTTC

V: TRBV7-8
size: NA
D: NA
J: TRBJ2-1
CDR3: CASSLDWGDEQFF
DNA: TGTGCCAGCAGCTTAGATTGGGGGGATGAGCAGTTCTTC

V: TRBV5-7
size: few
D: NA
J: TRBJ2-1
CDR3: CASSLAGLGYNEQFF
DNA: TGTGCCAGCAGCTTGGCGGGTCTCGGGTACAATGAGCAGTTCTTC

V: TRBV11-2
size: few
D: TRBD1
J: TRBJ2-2
CDR3: CASSFVPGQGMGTGELFF
DNA: TGTGCCAGCAGCTTCGTCCCGGGACAGGGAATGGGCACCGGGGAGCTGTTTTTT

V: TRBV6-5
size: NA
D: TRBD2
J: TRBJ2-5
CDR3: CASSYSISGGQETQYF
DNA: TGTGCCAGCAGTTACTCAATTAGCGGGGGACAAGAGACCCAGTACTTC

V: TRBV14
size: NA
D: TRBD2
J: TRBJ2-3
CDR3: CASSSPPGTSFSSQYF
DNA: TGTGCCAGCAGCTCCCCTCCCGGGACTAGCTTCTCCTCGCAGTATTTT

V: TRBV7-2
size: NA
D: TRBD2
J: TRBJ2-5
CDR3: CASSLVAGQSETQYF
DNA: TGTGCCAGCAGCTTAGTAGCGGGTCAATCGGAGACCCAGTACTTC

V: TRBV6-6
size: few
D: NA
J: TRBJ1-5
CDR3: CASSPRTDNQPQHF
DNA: TGTGCCAGCAGTCCTAGGACAGATAATCAGCCCCAGCATTTT

V: TRBV7-6
size: NA
D: NA
J: TRBJ2-7
CDR3: CASSLGTTYEQYF
DNA: TGTGCCAGCAGCTTGGGGACAACCTACGAGCAGTACTTC

V: TRBV19
size: NA
D: NA
J: TRBJ2-7
CDR3: CASSIDSRGDHEQYF
DNA: TGTGCCAGTAGTATAGATTCCAGGGGAGACCACGAGCAGTACTTC

V: TRBV19
size: NA
D: TRBD1
J: TRBJ1-5
CDR3: CASSTRDRLNQPQHF
DNA: TGTGCCAGTAGTACTCGGGACAGGTTAAATCAGCCCCAGCATTTT

V: TRBV6-1
size: NA
D: NA
J: TRBJ2-1
CDR3: CASHSFPNEQFF
DNA: TGTGCCAGTCACAGTTTCCCCAATGAGCAGTTCTTC

V: TRBV7-9
size: NA
D: TRBD2
J: TRBJ2-5
CDR3: CASSSRGRGQETQYF
DNA: TGTGCCAGCAGCTCCCGTGGGAGGGGCCAAGAGACCCAGTACTTC

V: TRBV7-8
size: NA
D: NA
J: TRBJ2-1
CDR3: CASRSLRTDHNEQFF
DNA: TGTGCCAGCAGATCGCTTCGGACAGACCACAATGAGCAGTTCTTC

V: TRBV10-3
size: few
D: NA
J: TRBJ2-7
CDR3: CAISEGQGYEQYF
DNA: TGTGCCATCAGTGAGGGCCAGGGCTACGAGCAGTACTTC

V: TRBV7-2
size: NA
D: TRBD1
J: TRBJ1-1
CDR3: CASSRPWDRGTEAFF
DNA: TGTGCCAGCAGCCGCCCCTGGGACAGGGGGACTGAAGCTTTCTTT

V: TRBV7-9
size: NA
D: NA
J: TRBJ1-2
CDR3: CASSFADRRDDGYTF
DNA: TGTGCCAGCAGCTTCGCCGATAGGCGGGACGATGGCTACACCTTC

V: TRBV7-9
size: NA
D: NA
J: TRBJ2-2
CDR3: CSSSPRSWANTGELFF
DNA: TGTTCCAGCAGCCCGAGGAGTTGGGCGAACACCGGGGAGCTGTTTTTT

V: TRBV9
size: NA
D: TRBD1
J: TRBJ1-1
CDR3: CASSVEGRGEYTEAFF
DNA: TGTGCCAGCAGCGTAGAGGGCAGGGGGGAGTACACTGAAGCTTTCTTT

V: TRBV5-5
size: NA
D: TRBD2
J: TRBJ2-1
CDR3: CASSLETGAGGRNEQFF
DNA: TGTGCCAGCAGCTTGGAAACCGGCGCGGGGGGGCGGAATGAGCAGTTCTTC

V: TRBV10-2
size: NA
D: NA
J: TRBJ2-1
CDR3: CASTPTNYNEQFF
DNA: TGCGCCAGCACCCCCACTAATTACAATGAGCAGTTCTTC